The clone carrying this T cell receptor beta chain was seen only a few times. The data were obtained in a study of blood T cell repertoires in COVID-19. Background on the study: The United States, Italy and Spain supplied acute and convalescent COVID-19 samples. The cDNA or gDNA used as material had been derived from T cells, B-cell-depleted T cells, or PBMCs.

Original handling: Quantification of nucleated cells was approximated via reference gene primer amplification. Profiled with immunoSEQ multiplex PCR; TCRdb holds only in-frame clones, not every one. The DNA gave D and trimming, while V, J and clone size come from that table. The sample carries 55,000 to 65,000 clones, about 80% recorded once. The TCR originated in a man between 60 and 75 years old with acute or convalescent COVID-19. Source material: peripheral blood.

The CDR3 sequence: CARSFPRTNQPQHF. The DNA for the CDR3 is TGTGCCAGAAGCTTTCCCAGGACAAATCAGCCCCAGCATTTT. This chain uses TRBV5-3 with TRBJ1-5, with a possible D match to TRBD1 (5 bases). TRBV5-3 is noted as an ORF with a role that remains uncertain. This CDR3 spans 14 amino acids. V dropped 2 bases and J dropped 4 bases, with 10 bases sitting between them.